This TCR beta chain was sequenced in a study of low-dose radiotherapy and immunotherapy resistance in tumors. Study information: A dose of 0.5 Gy per fraction was delivered to Cohort 1 every 2 weeks, for a total of 6.5 Gy. Across 26 weeks, 13 Gy in total went to Cohort 2, delivered as 1 Gy per fraction every two weeks.

Time point defined: before trial treatment. Treatment combined nivolumab, ipilimumab, aspirin, low-dose cyclophosphamide and low-dose radiotherapy in a dose-escalation trial. Unmatched junction bases numbered 10, after V lost 4 bases and J lost 7 bases. This CDR3 has 14 amino acids. In the case of this clonotype: A far bigger clonotype differs at one base, so this is likely a read error.

A roughly 22-cycle PCR with a constant-region primer and V-primer adapter amplified TCRs. TCRdb re-derived calls from the reads in MiXCR, one entry per CDR3 protein. The repertoire holds tens of thousands of distinct CDR3 sequences, with about 10% as singletons. This clonotype originated in a female donor with ovarian cancer. Here the sequenced sample was PBMCs, taken before treatment. This chain joins TRBV12-3 or TRBV12-4 and TRBJ2-7; 7 nucleotides align to TRBD1. For the CDR3, the DNA is TGTGCCAGCAGTTCCGGGACAGCCTACAATGAGCAGTACTTC. Amino acids: CASSSGTAYNEQYF.